The following is a TCR beta chain sequence with its context. Its antigen remains unknown. This clone may be a read error of a much larger clone one base away. The data are from a study of shared clonotypes between healthy human individuals. Study-level points and caveats: Sorted-subset samples were not fully sequenced, rarefaction indicated.

Trimming stripped 2 bases from V and 3 bases from J, with 3 bases between. Germline CDR1 reads SGDLS; CDR2 reads YYNGEE. The CDR3 spans 11 residues. TCRdb keeps only in-frame clones here, not all; method: immunoSEQ multiplex PCR. The sample comprises roughly 680,000 clones, 55% to 80% of which are singletons, and under 2% rests with the top ten. The genes are TRBV9 and TRBJ2-7; D uncertain. The receptor comes from a woman aged 30 to 39 in good health. Material: memory CD4+ T cells sorted from blood. Subset described: CD45RA-negative fraction. CDR3 protein: CASSVLYEQYF. The CDR3 region has the DNA TGTGCCAGCAGCGTCCTCTACGAGCAGTACTTC.